This TCR beta chain was retrieved from a study of cytomegalovirus exposure and HLA in healthy donors. Study-wide results and limits: A later analysis linked a missense variant in DCLRE1C to the trimming of TCR beta V and J genes. In a later analysis, HLA-associated TCR beta chains were more clonally expanded than equally common others. The study recorded more than 150 TCR beta chains that were cytomegalovirus-associated.

Deletions cut 0 bases from V and 6 bases from J, with 18 bases between. This CDR3 region has 16 residues. Germline V gene data show CDR1 as PRHDT and CDR2 as FYEKMQ (reference sequence). This clone turned up a few times. What it binds is not known. Use of 60 Vbeta and 13 Jbeta primers characterized the PCR. The protocol was immunoSEQ multiplex PCR, while the TCRdb copy is restricted to in-frame clones and leaves out a portion. The sample records about 140,000 clones, about four fifths being singletons. The sample comprised PBMCs. This TCR derives from a male donor in good health and CMV-seronegative. The chain joins TRBV13 to TRBJ2-7; possibly TRBD2 for D (6 bases). The CDR3 spells CASSLGSAGSPLEQYF. The CDR3 nucleotides are TGTGCCAGCAGCTTAGGCAGCGCGGGGTCCCCTCTCGAGCAGTACTTC.